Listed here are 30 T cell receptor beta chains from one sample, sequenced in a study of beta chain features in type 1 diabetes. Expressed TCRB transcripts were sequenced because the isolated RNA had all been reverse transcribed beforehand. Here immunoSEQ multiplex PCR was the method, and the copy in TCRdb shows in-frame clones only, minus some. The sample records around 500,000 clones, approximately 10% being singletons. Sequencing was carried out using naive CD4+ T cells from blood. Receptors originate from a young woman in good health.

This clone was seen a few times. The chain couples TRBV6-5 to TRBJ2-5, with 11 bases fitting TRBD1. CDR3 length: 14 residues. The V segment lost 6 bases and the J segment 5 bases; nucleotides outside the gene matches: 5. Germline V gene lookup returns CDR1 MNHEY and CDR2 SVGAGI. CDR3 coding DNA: TGTGCCAGCAGGGACAGGGGGCGGTGGGAGACCCAGTACTTC. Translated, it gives CASRDRGRWETQYF.

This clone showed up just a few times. The CDR3 is CASRLRGVTDTQYF. CDR3 nucleotides: TGTGCCAGCAGGCTCCGCGGGGTCACAGATACGCAGTATTTT. The chain couples TRBV2 to TRBJ2-3, with a tentative D call TRBD2 (6 bases). The V gene lost 6 bases and the J gene lost 2 bases, with 12 bases spanning the gap. In germline, CDR1 is SNHLY, CDR2 FYNNEI. CDR3 length: 14 residues.

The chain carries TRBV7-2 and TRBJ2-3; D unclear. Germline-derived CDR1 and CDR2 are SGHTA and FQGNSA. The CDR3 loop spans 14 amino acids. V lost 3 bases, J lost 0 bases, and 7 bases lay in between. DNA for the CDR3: TGTGCCAGCAGCTTTTCTCCAAGCACAGATACGCAGTATTTT. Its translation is CASSFSPSTDTQYF.

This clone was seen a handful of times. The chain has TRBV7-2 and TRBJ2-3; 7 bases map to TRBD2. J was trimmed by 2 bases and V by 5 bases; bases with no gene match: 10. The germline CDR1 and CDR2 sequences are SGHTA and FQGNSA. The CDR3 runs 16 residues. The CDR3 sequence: CASSGRGTTYTDTQYF. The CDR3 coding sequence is TGTGCCAGCAGCGGACGCGGGACTACGTACACAGATACGCAGTATTTT.

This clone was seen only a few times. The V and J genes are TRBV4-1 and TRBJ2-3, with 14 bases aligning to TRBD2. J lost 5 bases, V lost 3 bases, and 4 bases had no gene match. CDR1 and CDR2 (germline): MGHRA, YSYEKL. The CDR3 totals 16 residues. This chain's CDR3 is CASSQRGLAGEDTQYF. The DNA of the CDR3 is TGCGCCAGCAGCCAGAGGGGACTAGCGGGGGAAGATACGCAGTATTTT.

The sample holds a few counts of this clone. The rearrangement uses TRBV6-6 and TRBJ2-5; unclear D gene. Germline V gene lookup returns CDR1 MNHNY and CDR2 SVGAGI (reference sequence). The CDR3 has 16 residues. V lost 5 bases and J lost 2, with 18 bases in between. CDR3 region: CASSRPRSAQQETQYF. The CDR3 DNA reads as TGTGCCAGCAGTCGGCCCAGATCGGCGCAACAAGAGACCCAGTACTTC.

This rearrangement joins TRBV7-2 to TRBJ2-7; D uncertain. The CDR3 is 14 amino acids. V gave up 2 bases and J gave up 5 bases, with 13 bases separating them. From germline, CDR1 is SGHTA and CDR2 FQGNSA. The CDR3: CASSLLVVLHEQYF. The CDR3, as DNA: TGTGCCAGCAGCTTACTTGTCGTCCTCCACGAGCAGTACTTC.

The CDR3 DNA reads TGTGCCAGCTCACCGAAGACGGGCGGCTACACCTTC. Residues: CASSPKTGGYTF. The chain carries TRBV18 and TRBJ1-2; D is uncertain. The V gene lost 3 bases and the J gene lost 8 bases, with 10 bases spanning the gap. Germline assignment: CDR1 KGHSH and CDR2 LQKENI. This CDR3 has 12 amino acids.

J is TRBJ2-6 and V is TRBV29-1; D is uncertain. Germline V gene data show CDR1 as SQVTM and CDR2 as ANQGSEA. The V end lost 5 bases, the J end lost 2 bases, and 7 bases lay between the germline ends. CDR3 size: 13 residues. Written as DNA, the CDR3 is TGCAGCGTTTTTCGAGCTGGGGCCAACGTCCTGACTTTC. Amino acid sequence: CSVFRAGANVLTF. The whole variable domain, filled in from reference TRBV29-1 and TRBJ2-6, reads SAVISQKPSRDICQRGTSLTIQCQVDSQVTMMFWYRQQPGQSLTLIATANQGSEATYESGFVIDKFPISRPNLTFSTLTVSNMSPEDSSIYLCSVFRAGANVLTFGAGSRLTVL.

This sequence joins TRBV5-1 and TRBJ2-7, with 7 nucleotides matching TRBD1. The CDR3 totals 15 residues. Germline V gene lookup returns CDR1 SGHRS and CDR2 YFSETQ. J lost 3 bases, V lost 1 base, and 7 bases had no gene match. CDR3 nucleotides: TGCGCCAGCAGCTTGACAGGGGATGAGGTCTACGAGCAGTACTTC. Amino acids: CASSLTGDEVYEQYF. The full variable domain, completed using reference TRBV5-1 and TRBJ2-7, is KAGVTQTPRYLIKTRGQQVTLSCSPISGHRSVSWYQQTPGQGLQFLFEYFSETQRNKGNFPGRFSGRQFSNSRSEMNVSTLELGDSALYLCASSLTGDEVYEQYFGPGTRLTVT.

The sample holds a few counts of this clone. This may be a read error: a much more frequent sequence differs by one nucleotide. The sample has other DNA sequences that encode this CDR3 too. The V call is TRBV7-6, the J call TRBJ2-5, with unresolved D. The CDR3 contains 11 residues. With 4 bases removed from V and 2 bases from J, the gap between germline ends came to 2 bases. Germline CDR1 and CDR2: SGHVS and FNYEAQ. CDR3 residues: CASSSQETQYF. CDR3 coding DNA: TGTGCCAGCAGCTCACAAGAGACCCAGTACTTC.

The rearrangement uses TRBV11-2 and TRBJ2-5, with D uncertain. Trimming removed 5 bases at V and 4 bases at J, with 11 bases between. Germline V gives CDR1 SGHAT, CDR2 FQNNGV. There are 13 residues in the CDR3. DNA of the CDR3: TGTGCCAGCAGCGAAGGACGAGGAGAGACCCAGTACTTC. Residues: CASSEGRGETQYF.

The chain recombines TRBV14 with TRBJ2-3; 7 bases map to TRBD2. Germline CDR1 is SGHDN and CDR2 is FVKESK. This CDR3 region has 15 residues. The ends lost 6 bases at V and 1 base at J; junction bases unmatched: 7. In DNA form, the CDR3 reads TGTGCCAGCAGTCCCGGACTAGTTGGCACAGATACGCAGTATTTT. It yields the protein CASSPGLVGTDTQYF.

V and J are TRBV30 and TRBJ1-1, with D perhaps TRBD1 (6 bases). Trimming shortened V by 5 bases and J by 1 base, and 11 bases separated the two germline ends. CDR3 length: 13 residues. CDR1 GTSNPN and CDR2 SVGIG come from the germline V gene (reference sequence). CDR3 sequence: CAWGIQGNTEAFF. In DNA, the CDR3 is TGTGCCTGGGGTATACAGGGGAACACTGAAGCTTTCTTT.

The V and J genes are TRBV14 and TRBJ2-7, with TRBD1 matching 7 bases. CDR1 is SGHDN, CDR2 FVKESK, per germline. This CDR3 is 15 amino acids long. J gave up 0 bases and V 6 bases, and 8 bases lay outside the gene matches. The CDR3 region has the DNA TGTGCCAGCAGGCCCGACAGGGAAAGCTCCTACGAGCAGTACTTC. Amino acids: CASRPDRESSYEQYF.

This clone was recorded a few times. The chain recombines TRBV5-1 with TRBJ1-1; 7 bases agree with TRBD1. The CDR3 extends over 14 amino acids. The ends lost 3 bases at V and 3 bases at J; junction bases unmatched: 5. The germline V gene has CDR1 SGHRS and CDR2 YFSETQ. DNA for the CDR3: TGCGCCAGCAGCTCGGGACAGATTGACACTGAAGCTTTCTTT. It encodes CASSSGQIDTEAFF.

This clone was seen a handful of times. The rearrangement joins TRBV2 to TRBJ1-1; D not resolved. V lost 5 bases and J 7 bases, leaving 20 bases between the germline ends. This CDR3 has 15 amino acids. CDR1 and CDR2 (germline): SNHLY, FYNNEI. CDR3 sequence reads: CASSPRPGREREAFF. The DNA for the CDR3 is TGTGCCAGCAGTCCCCGCCCGGGGAGGGAGCGTGAAGCTTTCTTT.

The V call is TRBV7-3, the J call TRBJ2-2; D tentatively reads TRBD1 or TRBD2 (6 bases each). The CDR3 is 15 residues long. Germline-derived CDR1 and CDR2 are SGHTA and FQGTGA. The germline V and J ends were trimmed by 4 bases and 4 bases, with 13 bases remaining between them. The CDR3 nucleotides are TGTGCCAGCAGCTCCGACAGGCGGGGCACCGGGGAGCTGTTTTTT. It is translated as CASSSDRRGTGELFF.

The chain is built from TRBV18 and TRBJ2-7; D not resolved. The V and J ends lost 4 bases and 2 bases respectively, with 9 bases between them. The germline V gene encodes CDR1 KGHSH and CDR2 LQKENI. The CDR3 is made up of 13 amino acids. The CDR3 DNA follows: TGTGCCAGCTCACGGGTTAGTGCCTACGAGCAGTACTTC. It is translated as CASSRVSAYEQYF. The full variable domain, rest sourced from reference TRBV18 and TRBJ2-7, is NAGVMQNPRHLVRRRGQEARLRCSPMKGHSHVYWYRQLPEEGLKFMVYLQKENIIDESGMPKERFSAEFPKEGPSILRIQQVVRGDSAAYFCASSRVSAYEQYFGPGTRLTVT.

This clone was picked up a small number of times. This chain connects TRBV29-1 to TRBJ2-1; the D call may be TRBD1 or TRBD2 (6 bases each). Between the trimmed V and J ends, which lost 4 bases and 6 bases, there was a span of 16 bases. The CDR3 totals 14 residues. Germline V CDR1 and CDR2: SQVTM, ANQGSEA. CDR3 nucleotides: TGCAGCGTTGCTTACAGGGCGGAGGGCAATGAGCAGTTCTTC. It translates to CSVAYRAEGNEQFF.

The CDR3 sequence is CASSLYTADTQYF. CDR3 DNA sequence: TGTGCCAGCAGCTTGTATACGGCAGATACGCAGTATTTT. The rearrangement uses TRBV5-4 and TRBJ2-3; no definite D call. Germline V gives CDR1 SGHNT, CDR2 YYREEE (reference sequence). Trimming left V 1 base short and J 4 bases short, with 7 bases between. The CDR3 totals 13 residues.

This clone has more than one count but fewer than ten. The DNA for the CDR3 is TGTGCCAGCAACTCAGTGGTCGCCAACCTTCGCCACGGAACCGGGGAGCTGTTTTTT. Protein product: CASNSVVANLRHGTGELFF. This sequence joins TRBV5-6 and TRBJ2-2; D gene uncertain. The CDR3 runs 19 residues. The germline V gene encodes CDR1 SGHDT and CDR2 YYEEEE. The V end was cut by 6 bases, the J end by 5 bases, with 29 bases between.

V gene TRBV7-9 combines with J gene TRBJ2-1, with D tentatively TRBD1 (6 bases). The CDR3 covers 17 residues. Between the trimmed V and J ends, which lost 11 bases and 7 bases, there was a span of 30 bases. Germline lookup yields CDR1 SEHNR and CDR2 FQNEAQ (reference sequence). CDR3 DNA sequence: TGTGCCGGGGAGAAGGGCACAGGGAAGATTATCCTAAATGAGCAGTTCTTC. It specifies CAGEKGTGKIILNEQFF.

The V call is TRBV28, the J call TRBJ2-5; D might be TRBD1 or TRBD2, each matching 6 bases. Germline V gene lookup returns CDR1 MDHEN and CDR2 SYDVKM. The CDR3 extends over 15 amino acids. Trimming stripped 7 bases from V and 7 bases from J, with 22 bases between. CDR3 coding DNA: TGTGCCAGCAATCGCCGGACAGCGCTGCGGGGGACCCAGTACTTC. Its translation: CASNRRTALRGTQYF.

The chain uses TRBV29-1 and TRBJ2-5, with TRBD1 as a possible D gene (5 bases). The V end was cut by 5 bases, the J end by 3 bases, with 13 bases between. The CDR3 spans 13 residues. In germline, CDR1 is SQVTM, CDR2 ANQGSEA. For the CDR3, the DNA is TGCAGCGTTCAATGGGGCCAAAAAGAGACCCAGTACTTC. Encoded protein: CSVQWGQKETQYF.

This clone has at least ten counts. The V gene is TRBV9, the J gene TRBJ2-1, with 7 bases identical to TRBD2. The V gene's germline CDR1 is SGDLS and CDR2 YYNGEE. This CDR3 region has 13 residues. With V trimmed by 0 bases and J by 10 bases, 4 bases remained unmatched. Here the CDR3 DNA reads TGTGCCAGCAGCGTAGATGCGGGGGACGAGCAGTTCTTC. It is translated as CASSVDAGDEQFF. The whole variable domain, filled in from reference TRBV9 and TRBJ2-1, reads DSGVTQTPKHLITATGQRVTLRCSPRSGDLSVYWYQQSLDQGLQFLIQYYNGEERAKGNILERFSAQQFPDLHSELNLSSLELGDSALYFCASSVDAGDEQFFGPGTRLTVL.

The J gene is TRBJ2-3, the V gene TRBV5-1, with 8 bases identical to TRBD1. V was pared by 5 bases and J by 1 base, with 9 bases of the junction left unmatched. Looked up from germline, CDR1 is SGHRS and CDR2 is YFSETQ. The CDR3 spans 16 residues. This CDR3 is CASSQDRGQGTDTQYF. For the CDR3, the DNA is TGCGCCAGCAGTCAGGATAGGGGACAGGGCACAGATACGCAGTATTTT.

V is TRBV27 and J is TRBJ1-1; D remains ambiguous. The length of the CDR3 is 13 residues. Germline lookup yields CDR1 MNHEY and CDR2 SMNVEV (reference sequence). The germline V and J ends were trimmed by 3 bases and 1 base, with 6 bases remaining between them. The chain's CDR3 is CASSLFGNTEAFF. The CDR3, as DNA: TGTGCCAGCAGTTTGTTCGGGAACACTGAAGCTTTCTTT.

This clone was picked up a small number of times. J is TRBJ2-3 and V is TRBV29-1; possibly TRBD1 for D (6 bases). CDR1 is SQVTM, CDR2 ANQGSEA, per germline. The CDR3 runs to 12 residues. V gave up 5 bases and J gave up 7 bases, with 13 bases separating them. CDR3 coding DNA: TGCAGCGTTAGGGGGAGCGGTAATACGCAGTATTTT. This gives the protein CSVRGSGNTQYF.

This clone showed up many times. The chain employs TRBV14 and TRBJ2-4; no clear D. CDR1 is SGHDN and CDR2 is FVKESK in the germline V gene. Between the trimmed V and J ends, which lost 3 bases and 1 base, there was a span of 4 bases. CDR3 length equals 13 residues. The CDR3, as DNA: TGTGCCAGCAGCCAGGGGGCCAAAAACATTCAGTACTTC. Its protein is CASSQGAKNIQYF.